This TCR beta chain comes out of a study of Ad26.COV2.S vaccination and SARS-CoV-2 variants. The treatment was: roughly 19 received Ad26.COV2.S at low or high dose, single or two shots; roughly five received placebo; per-sample allocation not given. Day 63 following the first vaccine or placebo injection was when the samples were taken. Concerning this clone itself: Its antigen is not known.

The V and J ends lost 4 bases and 10 bases respectively, with 17 bases between them. The germline CDR1 and CDR2 sequences are SGHTA and FQGTGA. The CDR3 spans 14 residues. The assay was immunoSEQ multiplex PCR, and TCRdb's table has in-frame clones only and misses some. Among some 520,000 clones listed, 87% were seen once. The study's findings and limits: Researchers reported similar non-spike TCR breadth in vaccine and placebo recipients. An underestimation of total T cell responses may have resulted from the TCR breadth and depth analyses. Compared with placebo recipients, vaccine recipients had higher spike-specific TCR breadth.

The sequenced sample was peripheral blood, obtained in a trial of Ad26.COV2.S vaccine versus placebo. This chain uses TRBV7-3 with TRBJ2-1; either TRBD1 or TRBD2 may supply D (5 bases each). This receptor was obtained from a person aged 18-60 years who received the Ad26.COV2.S COVID-19 vaccine or a placebo. Written as DNA, the CDR3 is TGTGCCAGCAGCTCACAAGGGACCTCGGTAGAGCAGTTCTTC. Its translation: CASSSQGTSVEQFF.